This T cell receptor beta chain comes out of a study of OX40 agonist ivuxolimab in advanced cancers. General study results and limits: Expanded clones belonging to CD8+ T cells outnumbered, on average, those of CD4+. Normalized expansion of T-cell clones was also low for some nonresponders.

Notes on this clone: Its antigen is currently unknown.

Trimming took off 7 bases at V and 4 bases at J, with 8 bases between the two ends. CDR3 length equals 11 residues. The V gene's germline CDR1 is MDHEN and CDR2 SYDVKM. The protocol was immunoSEQ multiplex PCR, while the TCRdb copy is restricted to in-frame clones and leaves out a portion. The data contain tens of thousands of clones, 79% of them singletons. This chain connects TRBV28 to TRBJ2-7, with D possibly matching TRBD1 (5 bases). The TCR sequence derives from an adult with an advanced solid tumor such as melanoma, head and neck, liver or kidney cancer. Sequencing was performed on CD4+ or CD8+ T cells sorted from blood, taken in a trial of the OX40 agonist ivuxolimab. CDR3 in amino acids: CASTRGYEQYF. For the CDR3, the DNA is TGTGCCAGCACAAGGGGATACGAGCAGTACTTC. The full variable domain, rest sourced from reference TRBV28 and TRBJ2-7, is DVKVTQSSRYLVKRTGEKVFLECVQDMDHENMFWYRQDPGLGLRLIYFSYDVKMKEKGDIPEGYSVSREKKERFSLILESASTNQTSMYLCASTRGYEQYFGPGTRLTVT.